This record concerns one TCR beta chain sequence. The CDR3 contains 15 residues. From germline, CDR1 is LGHNA and CDR2 YSLEER. This specimen belongs to a study of CD4 and CD8 cells across lung adenocarcinoma regions. TCRdb re-called the PCR reads with MiXCR, one entry per CDR3 protein. The table records 3,000 or so distinct CDR3 sequences, around 60% of them present only once. Donors had localized lung adenocarcinoma, a non-small cell lung cancer. Sequenced material: CD4+ T cells from the margin of a lung tumor. The J gene is TRBJ2-1, the V gene TRBV4-3; D not resolved. The J call may be incorrect, as the DNA end agrees better with TRBJ2-7. This receptor was obtained from a male donor with lung adenocarcinoma. The CD4 and CD8 labels of this study may be unreliable. CDR3 loop: CASSQEGAGTYEQYF. CDR3 coding DNA: TGCGCCAGCAGCCAAGAAGGCGCCGGCACCTACGAGCAGTACTTC.